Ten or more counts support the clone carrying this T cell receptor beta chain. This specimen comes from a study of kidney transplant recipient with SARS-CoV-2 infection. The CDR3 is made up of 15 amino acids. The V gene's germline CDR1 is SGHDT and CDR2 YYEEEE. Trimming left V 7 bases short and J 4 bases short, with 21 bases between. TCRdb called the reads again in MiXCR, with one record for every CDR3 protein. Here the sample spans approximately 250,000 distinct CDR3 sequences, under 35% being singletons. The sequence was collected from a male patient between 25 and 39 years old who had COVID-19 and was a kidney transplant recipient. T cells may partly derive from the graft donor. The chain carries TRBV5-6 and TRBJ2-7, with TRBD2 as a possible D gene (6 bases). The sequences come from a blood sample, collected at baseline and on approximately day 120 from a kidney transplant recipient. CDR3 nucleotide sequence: TGTGCCAGCCTGAGCCCGGACGGAGGGACGTACGAGCAGTACTTC. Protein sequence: CASLSPDGGTYEQYF.